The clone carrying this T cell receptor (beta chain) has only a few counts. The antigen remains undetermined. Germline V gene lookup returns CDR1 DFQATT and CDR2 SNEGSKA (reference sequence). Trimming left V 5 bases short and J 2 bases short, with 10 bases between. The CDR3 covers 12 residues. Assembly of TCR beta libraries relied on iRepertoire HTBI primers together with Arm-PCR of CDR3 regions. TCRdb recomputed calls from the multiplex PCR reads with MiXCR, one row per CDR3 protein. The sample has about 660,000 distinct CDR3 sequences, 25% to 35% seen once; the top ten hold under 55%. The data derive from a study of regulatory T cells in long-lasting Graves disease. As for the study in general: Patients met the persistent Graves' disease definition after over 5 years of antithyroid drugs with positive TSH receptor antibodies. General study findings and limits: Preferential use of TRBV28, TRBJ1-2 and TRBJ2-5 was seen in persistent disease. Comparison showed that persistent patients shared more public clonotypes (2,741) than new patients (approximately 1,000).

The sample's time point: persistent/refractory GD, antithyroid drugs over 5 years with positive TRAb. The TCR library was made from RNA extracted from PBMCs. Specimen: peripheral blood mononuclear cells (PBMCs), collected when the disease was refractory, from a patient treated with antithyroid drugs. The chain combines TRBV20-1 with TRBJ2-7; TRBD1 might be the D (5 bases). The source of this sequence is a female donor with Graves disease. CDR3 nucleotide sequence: TGCAGTGCTGCCGACAGTGCCTACGAGCAGTACTTC. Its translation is CSAADSAYEQYF.